This T cell receptor (beta chain) was observed in a study of shared clonotypes between healthy human individuals. General study points: Represented diversity, genetic and exposure-history alike, was limited by few donors. Against clonotypes common to all four donors, non-shared ones had lower generation probabilities. In a few donors, around 5% of naive CD4 clonotypes appeared in common.

A note on this clone: The antigen remains unidentified.

The CDR3 runs to 16 residues. The J segment lost 8 bases and the V segment lost 2 bases, leaving 7 bases of the junction unmatched. Sequencing was performed with immunoSEQ multiplex PCR; in TCRdb, only in-frame clones are kept and a portion is missing. The table lists 2 million to 2.5 million clones, approximately 93% of them singletons. Into CD45RA+ naive and CD45RA-negative memory subsets, the CD4+ cells were split. Sample: naive CD4+ T cells from PBMCs. The subset here: CD45RA+ positively selected. V is TRBV6-7 and J is TRBJ2-1; 12 bases are shared with TRBD2. Being an ORF, TRBV6-7 has a function that is uncertain. This sequence was found in a young man in good health. Some clones in this sample may be carry-over from other donors' samples. The CDR3 spells CASSYPTSGRSDEQFF. The DNA for the CDR3 is TGTGCCAGCAGTTACCCAACTAGCGGGAGGAGCGATGAGCAGTTCTTC.